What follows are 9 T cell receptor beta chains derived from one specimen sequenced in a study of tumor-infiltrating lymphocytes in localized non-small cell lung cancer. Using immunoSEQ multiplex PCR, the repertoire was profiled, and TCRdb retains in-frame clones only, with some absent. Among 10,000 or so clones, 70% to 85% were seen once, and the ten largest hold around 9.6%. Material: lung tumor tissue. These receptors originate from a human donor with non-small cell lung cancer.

CDR3 region: CASSQVNAGEQFF. As DNA, the CDR3 is TGCGCCAGCAGCCAAGTCAATGCCGGTGAGCAGTTCTTC. The chain couples TRBV4-3 to TRBJ2-1; D unresolved. Germline CDR1 and CDR2: LGHNA and YSLEER. V lost 1 base and J 9 bases, leaving 10 bases between the germline ends. This CDR3 is 13 amino acids long.

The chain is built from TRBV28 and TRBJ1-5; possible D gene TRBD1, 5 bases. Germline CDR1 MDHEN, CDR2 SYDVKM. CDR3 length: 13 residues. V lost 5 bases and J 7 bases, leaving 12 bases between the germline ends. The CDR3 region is CASSGAREQPQHF. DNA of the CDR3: TGTGCCAGCAGTGGGGCGAGGGAACAGCCCCAGCATTTT.

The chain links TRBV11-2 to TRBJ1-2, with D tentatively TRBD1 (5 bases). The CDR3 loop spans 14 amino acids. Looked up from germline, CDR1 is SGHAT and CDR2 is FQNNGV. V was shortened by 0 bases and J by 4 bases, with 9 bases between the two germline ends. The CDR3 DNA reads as TGTGCCAGCAGCTTAGACAGGGTGTCCTATGGCTACACCTTC. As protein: CASSLDRVSYGYTF.

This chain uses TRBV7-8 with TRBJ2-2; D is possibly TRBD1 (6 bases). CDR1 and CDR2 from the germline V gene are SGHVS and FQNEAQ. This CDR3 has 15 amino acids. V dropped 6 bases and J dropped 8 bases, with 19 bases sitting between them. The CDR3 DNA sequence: TGTGCCAGCAGATACGGACAGTCCCGAGCAGGGGAGCTGTTTTTT. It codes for CASRYGQSRAGELFF. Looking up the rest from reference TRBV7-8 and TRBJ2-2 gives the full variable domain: GAGVSQSPRYKVAKRGQDVALRCDPISGHVSLFWYQQALGQGPEFLTYFQNEAQLDKSGLPSDRFFAERPEGSVSTLKIQRTQQEDSAVYLCASRYGQSRAGELFFGEGSRLTVL.

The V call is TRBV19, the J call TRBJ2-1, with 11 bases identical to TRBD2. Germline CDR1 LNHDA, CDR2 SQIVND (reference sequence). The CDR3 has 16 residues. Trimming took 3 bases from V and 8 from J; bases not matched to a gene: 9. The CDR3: CASSMAGTSGTDEQFF. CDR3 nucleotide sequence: TGTGCCAGTAGTATGGCAGGGACTAGCGGAACCGATGAGCAGTTCTTC.

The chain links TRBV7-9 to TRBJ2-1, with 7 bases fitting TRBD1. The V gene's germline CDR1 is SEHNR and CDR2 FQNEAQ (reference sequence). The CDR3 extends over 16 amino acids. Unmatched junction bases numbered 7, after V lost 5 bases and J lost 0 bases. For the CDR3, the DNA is TGTGCCAGCAGCCGGGACAGATCAAGCTCCTACAATGAGCAGTTCTTC. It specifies CASSRDRSSSYNEQFF.

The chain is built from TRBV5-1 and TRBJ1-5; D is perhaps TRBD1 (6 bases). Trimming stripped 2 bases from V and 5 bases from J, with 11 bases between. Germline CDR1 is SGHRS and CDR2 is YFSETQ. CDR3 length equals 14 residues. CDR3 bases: TGCGCCAGCAGCTTAGGACAGATGGATCAGCCCCAGCATTTT. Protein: CASSLGQMDQPQHF.

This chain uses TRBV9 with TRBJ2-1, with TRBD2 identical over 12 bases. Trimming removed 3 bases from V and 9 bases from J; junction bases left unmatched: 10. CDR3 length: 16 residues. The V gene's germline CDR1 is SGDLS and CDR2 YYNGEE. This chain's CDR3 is CASSAHLAGGVGEQFF. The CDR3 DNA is TGTGCCAGCAGCGCCCATCTAGCGGGGGGGGTGGGTGAGCAGTTCTTC.

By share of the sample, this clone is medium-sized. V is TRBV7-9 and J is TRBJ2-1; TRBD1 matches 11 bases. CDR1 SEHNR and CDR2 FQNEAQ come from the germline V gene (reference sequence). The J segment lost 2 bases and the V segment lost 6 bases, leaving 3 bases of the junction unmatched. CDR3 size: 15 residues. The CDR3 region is CASSRGQGAYNEQFF. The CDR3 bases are TGTGCCAGCAGTCGGGGACAGGGGGCCTACAATGAGCAGTTCTTC. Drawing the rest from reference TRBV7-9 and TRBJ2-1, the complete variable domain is DTGVSQNPRHKITKRGQNVTFRCDPISEHNRLYWYRQTLGQGPEFLTYFQNEAQLEKSRLLSDRFSAERPKGSFSTLEIQRTEQGDSAMYLCASSRGQGAYNEQFFGPGTRLTVL.